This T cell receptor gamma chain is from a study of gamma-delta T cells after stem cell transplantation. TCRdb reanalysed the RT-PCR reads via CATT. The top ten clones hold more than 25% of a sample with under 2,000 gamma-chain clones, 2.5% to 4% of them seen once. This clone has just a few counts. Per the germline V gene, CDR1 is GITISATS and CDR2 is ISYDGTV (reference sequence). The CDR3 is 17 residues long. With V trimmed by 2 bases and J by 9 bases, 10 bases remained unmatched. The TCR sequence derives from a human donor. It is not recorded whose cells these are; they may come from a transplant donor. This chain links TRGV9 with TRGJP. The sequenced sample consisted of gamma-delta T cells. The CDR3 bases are TGTGCCTTGTGGGAGGGGGACTTCGGGTTGGGCAAAAAAATCAAGGTATTT. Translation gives CALWEGDFGLGKKIKVF.